The 10 T cell receptor beta chains given below trace back to one sample, sequenced in a study of cytomegalovirus exposure and HLA in healthy donors. Using immunoSEQ multiplex PCR, the repertoire was profiled, and TCRdb retains in-frame clones only, with some absent. The profile shows fewer than 400,000 clones, roughly 90% of them singletons. The sample consisted of PBMCs. These TCRs come from a young woman in good health and CMV-seronegative.

This chain links TRBV10-3 with TRBJ1-2, with D perhaps TRBD1 (5 bases). This CDR3 contains 15 residues. V lost 0 bases and J 4 bases, leaving 12 bases between the germline ends. The germline gives CDR1 ENHRY, CDR2 SYGVKD. The CDR3 reads CAISESGGESYGYTF. In DNA, the CDR3 is TGTGCCATCAGTGAGTCAGGAGGGGAGAGCTATGGCTACACCTTC.

The CDR3 DNA sequence: TGTGCCAGCTCACCGCACCCTGGGGGGATGGCTGGCTACACCTTC. This sequence encodes CASSPHPGGMAGYTF. V is TRBV18 and J is TRBJ1-2; TRBD1 might be the D (5 bases). This CDR3 contains 15 residues. The V and J ends lost 3 bases and 7 bases respectively, with 18 bases between them. Germline-derived CDR1 and CDR2 are KGHSH and LQKENI.

The chain uses TRBV28 and TRBJ1-2; D perhaps matches TRBD1 (5 bases). The CDR3 has 13 amino acids. Trimming pared 5 bases from V and 8 bases from J, leaving 15 bases between. CDR1 is MDHEN and CDR2 is SYDVKM in the germline V gene. CDR3 loop: CASSVGQSEGYTF. CDR3 bases: TGTGCCAGCAGTGTGGGGCAGTCGGAAGGCTACACCTTC.

The rearrangement joins TRBV27 to TRBJ2-1; D is ambiguous. CDR1 and CDR2 from the germline V gene are MNHEY and SMNVEV (reference sequence). The CDR3 loop spans 15 amino acids. Trimming took 3 bases from V and 8 from J, leaving 17 bases between them. This chain's CDR3 is CASSLWLENVDEQFF. CDR3 coding DNA: TGTGCCAGCAGTTTGTGGCTGGAGAACGTCGATGAGCAGTTCTTC.

As DNA, the CDR3 is TGTGCCAGCAGTGGATTCGACCGGGACAGGGGAGCTAACTATGGCTACACCTTC. Its translation: CASSGFDRDRGANYGYTF. The J gene is TRBJ1-2, the V gene TRBV25-1, with 10 positions matching TRBD1. V lost 4 bases to trimming and J lost 0 bases; unmatched junction nucleotides: 11. This CDR3 is built from 18 residues. Germline loops: CDR1 MGHDK, CDR2 SYGVNS.

The chain combines TRBV10-3 with TRBJ1-4, with 7 bases identical to TRBD1. V was clipped by 6 bases and J by 6 bases; unmatched bases: 4. Per germline, CDR1 ENHRY and CDR2 SYGVKD. The CDR3 runs to 13 residues. CDR3 bases: TGTGCCATCAGGACAGGGCGGGATGAAAAACTGTTTTTT. Its protein is CAIRTGRDEKLFF.

The rearrangement links TRBV5-6 to TRBJ1-2; no reliable D call. With 4 bases removed from V and 8 bases from J, the gap between germline ends came to 9 bases. This CDR3 contains 11 residues. CDR1 is SGHDT and CDR2 is YYEEEE in the germline V gene. The CDR3 loop is CASSRESGYTF. The CDR3 nucleotides read TGTGCCAGCAGCCGAGAATCCGGCTACACCTTC.

This sequence joins TRBV4-1 and TRBJ2-7; 11 nucleotides line up with TRBD2. The CDR3 has 17 residues. The V gene's germline CDR1 is MGHRA and CDR2 YSYEKL. The junction had 10 bases not matched to a gene; V was cut back by 5 bases and J by 1 base. Here the CDR3 DNA reads TGCGCCAGCAGCGCCACGCCCGGGACTAGCGGATCCTACGAGCAGTACTTC. Amino acid sequence: CASSATPGTSGSYEQYF.

The chain is built from TRBV2 and TRBJ2-7; possible D gene TRBD1, 6 bases. Trimming pared 6 bases from V and 5 bases from J, leaving 20 bases between. The CDR3 has 15 residues. Germline CDR1 reads SNHLY; CDR2 reads FYNNEI. CDR3 DNA: TGTGCCAGCAGCGGCCAACCGCTGGGGGCAGACGAGCAGTACTTC. It specifies CASSGQPLGADEQYF. Full variable domain (rest looked up from reference TRBV2 and TRBJ2-7): EPEVTQTPSHQVTQMGQEVILRCVPISNHLYFYWYRQILGQKVEFLVSFYNNEISEKSEIFDDQFSVERPDGSNFTLKIRSTKLEDSAMYFCASSGQPLGADEQYFGPGTRLTVT.

This rearrangement joins TRBV6-5 to TRBJ1-1, with D possibly matching TRBD1 (6 bases). Trimming stripped 5 bases from V and 5 bases from J, with 18 bases between. The length of the CDR3 is 15 residues. Germline CDR1 is MNHEY and CDR2 is SVGAGI. The CDR3 bases are TGTGCCAGCAGTGGGCGACAGGAGAAGGTAACTGAAGCTTTCTTT. Translating gives CASSGRQEKVTEAFF.